The present TCR beta chain was sequenced within a study of cytomegalovirus exposure and HLA in healthy donors. The PCR used 60 Vbeta and 13 Jbeta primers. Produced via immunoSEQ multiplex PCR; TCRdb's table is partial and in-frame only. Found here are about 100,000 clones, roughly 80% of them singletons; the top ten hold 6.5% to 9%. CDR3 length equals 11 residues. The ends were cut back, 4 bases at V and 6 bases at J, with 5 bases in the middle. Germline V gives CDR1 SGHAT, CDR2 FQNNGV. This clone showed up just a few times. Sequenced input: PBMCs. V and J are TRBV11-2 and TRBJ2-3, with D perhaps TRBD2 (5 bases). The sequence came from a man in his forties in good health and CMV-seropositive. The CDR3 reads CASSSGDTQYF. Written as DNA, the CDR3 is TGTGCCAGCAGCTCGGGGGATACGCAGTATTTT. Together with reference TRBV11-2 and TRBJ2-3, the CDR3 gives the full variable domain: EAGVAQSPRYKIIEKRQSVAFWCNPISGHATLYWYQQILGQGPKLLIQFQNNGVVDDSQLPKDRFSAERLKGVDSTLKIQPAKLEDSAVYLCASSSGDTQYFGPGTRLTVL.